This T cell receptor beta chain was retrieved from a study of OX40 agonist ivuxolimab in advanced cancers. Study information: At doses from 0.01 to 10 mg/kg, patients were given intravenous ivuxolimab every 2 weeks.

Libraries were prepared by immunoSEQ multiplex PCR; TCRdb keeps only in-frame clonotypes and omits some of them. Seen here are some 67,000 clones, around 85% observed once, and the top ten hold about 0.83%. CDR3 length equals 13 residues. V was trimmed by 1 base and J by 4 bases, leaving 8 bases between them. Germline CDR1 and CDR2: SGDLS and YYNGEE. Sample: CD4+ or CD8+ T cells sorted from blood, taken in a trial of the OX40 agonist ivuxolimab. The chain is built from TRBV9 and TRBJ2-5, with D possibly being TRBD1 or TRBD2 (6 bases each). The TCR comes from an adult with an advanced solid tumor such as melanoma, head and neck, liver or kidney cancer. CDR3 sequence: CASSVRGAETQYF. The CDR3 bases are TGTGCCAGCAGCGTAAGGGGGGCAGAGACCCAGTACTTC.